This T cell receptor (beta chain) emerged from a study of T-cell reconstitution after alpha-beta-depleted transplantation in children. The CDR3 runs 16 residues. Losses at the gene ends were 2 bases for V and 2 bases for J; bases not matched to a gene: 8. CDR1 and CDR2 (germline): DFQATT, SNEGSKA (reference sequence). The authors prepared the TCRbeta library with unique molecular identifiers. TCRdb used MiXCR to reprocess the PCR reads, holding one entry per CDR3 protein. The repertoire has approximately 200,000 distinct CDR3 sequences, roughly 6.3% of them found once; the top ten carry roughly 4.8%. This clonotype was found many times. Its specificity is not known. Study results and limitations: By one year post-transplant, T-cell counts and diversity largely arose from T cells that were newly produced. Some patients owed their high day-60 TCRbeta diversity to surviving recipient T cells and thymic progenitors. Reportedly, only several hundred clones from non-depleted graft cells drove alpha-beta T-cell counts at about two months.

The sequencing used PBMCs, collected before TCRalphabeta/CD19-depleted stem cell transplant. This sequence originates from a girl in the first two years of life with combined immunodeficiency, due to receive a stem cell transplant. This rearrangement joins TRBV20-1 to TRBJ2-7, with TRBD2 identical over 11 bases. The CDR3 bases are TGCAGTGCTAGATTTCCGACTAGCGGGATCACCTACGAGCAGTACTTC. Amino acid sequence: CSARFPTSGITYEQYF.